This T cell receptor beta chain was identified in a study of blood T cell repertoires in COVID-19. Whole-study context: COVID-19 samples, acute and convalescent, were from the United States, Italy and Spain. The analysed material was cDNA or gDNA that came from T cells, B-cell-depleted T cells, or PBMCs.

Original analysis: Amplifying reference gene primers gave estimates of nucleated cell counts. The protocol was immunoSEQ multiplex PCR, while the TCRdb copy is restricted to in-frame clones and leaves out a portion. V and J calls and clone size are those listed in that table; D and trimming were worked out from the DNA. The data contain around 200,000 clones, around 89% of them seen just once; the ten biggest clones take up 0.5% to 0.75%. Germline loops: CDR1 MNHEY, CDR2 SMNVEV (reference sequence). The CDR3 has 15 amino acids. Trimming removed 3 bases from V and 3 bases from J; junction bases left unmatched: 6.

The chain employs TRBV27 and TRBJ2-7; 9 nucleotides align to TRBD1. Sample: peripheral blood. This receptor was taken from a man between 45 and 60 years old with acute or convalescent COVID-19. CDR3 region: CASSFSWDRDYEQYF. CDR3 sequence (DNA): TGTGCCAGCAGTTTCTCATGGGACAGGGACTACGAGCAGTACTTC.